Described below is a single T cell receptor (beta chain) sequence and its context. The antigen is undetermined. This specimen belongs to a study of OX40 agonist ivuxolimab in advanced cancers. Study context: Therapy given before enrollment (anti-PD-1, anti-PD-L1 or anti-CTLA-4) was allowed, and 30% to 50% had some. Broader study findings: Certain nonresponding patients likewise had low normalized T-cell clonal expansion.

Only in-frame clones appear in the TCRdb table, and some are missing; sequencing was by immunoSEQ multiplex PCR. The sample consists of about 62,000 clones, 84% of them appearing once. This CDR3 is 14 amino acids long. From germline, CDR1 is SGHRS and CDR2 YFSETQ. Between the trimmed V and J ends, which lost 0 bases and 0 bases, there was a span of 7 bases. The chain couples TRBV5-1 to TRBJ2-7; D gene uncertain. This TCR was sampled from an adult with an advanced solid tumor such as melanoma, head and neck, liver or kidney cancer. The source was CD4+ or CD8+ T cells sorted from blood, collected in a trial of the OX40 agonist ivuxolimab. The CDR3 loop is CASSLAGISYEQYF. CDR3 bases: TGCGCCAGCAGCTTGGCAGGAATCTCCTACGAGCAGTACTTC.